One and the same sample provided the 15 T cell receptor beta chains below, sequenced in a study of blood T cell repertoires in COVID-19. Sequencing was performed with immunoSEQ multiplex PCR; in TCRdb, only in-frame clones are kept and a portion is missing. The sample yields some 180,000 clones, about 83% seen once. Sequencing was done on a sample of peripheral blood. All receptors derive from an elderly woman with acute or convalescent COVID-19.

The CDR3 spells CASSYPQTNEKLFF. In DNA, the CDR3 is TGTGCCAGCAGTTATCCCCAGACTAATGAAAAACTGTTTTTT. This sequence joins TRBV6-5 and TRBJ1-4; D ambiguous. The V gene's germline CDR1 is MNHEY and CDR2 SVGAGI. CDR3 length equals 14 residues. Trimming stripped 3 bases from V and 2 bases from J, with 7 bases between.

This rearrangement joins TRBV5-1 to TRBJ2-3; the match to TRBD1 covers 11 bases. V trimming: 5 bases; J trimming: 5 bases; junction bases outside the gene matches: 10. CDR1 is SGHRS and CDR2 is YFSETQ in the germline V gene. The CDR3 consists of 16 residues. CDR3 in amino acids: CASRPRRGQGEDTQYF. Written as DNA, the CDR3 is TGCGCCAGCAGACCTCGGAGGGGACAGGGGGAAGATACGCAGTATTTT.

The chain is built from TRBV19 and TRBJ2-2; 7 positions agree with TRBD1. The germline CDR1 and CDR2 sequences are LNHDA and SQIVND (reference sequence). This CDR3 contains 15 residues. V dropped 0 bases and J dropped 4; count of bases not matched to a gene: 2. In DNA form, the CDR3 reads TGTGCCAGTAGTATAGAGGGACAGATCACCGGGGAGCTGTTTTTT. Translated, it gives CASSIEGQITGELFF.

The chain combines TRBV6-1 with TRBJ2-7, with D maybe TRBD2 (5 bases). Trimming pared 5 bases from V and 2 bases from J, leaving 10 bases between. Per germline, CDR1 MNHNS and CDR2 SASEGT. The CDR3 consists of 13 residues. This CDR3 reads CASSHAGAYEQYF. CDR3 in DNA: TGTGCCAGCAGTCACGCCGGGGCCTACGAGCAGTACTTC.

This chain uses TRBV7-2 with TRBJ2-2; TRBD2 might be the D (5 bases). CDR1 is SGHTA and CDR2 is FQGNSA in the germline V gene. The V and J ends lost 0 bases and 5 bases respectively, with 13 bases between them. The CDR3 is 16 residues long. CDR3 nucleotide sequence: TGTGCCAGCAGCTTAGCGGCGCTAGCAGCAACCGGGGAGCTGTTTTTT. The encoded protein is CASSLAALAATGELFF.

The V gene is TRBV5-1, the J gene TRBJ2-2; 11 bases fit TRBD1. The CDR3 contains 18 residues. Germline-derived CDR1 and CDR2 are SGHRS and YFSETQ. The V segment lost 0 bases and the J segment 5 bases; nucleotides outside the gene matches: 9. CDR3 bases: TGCGCCAGCAGCTTGGGAGGGACAGGGGGAACGATGACCGGGGAGCTGTTTTTT. Its translation is CASSLGGTGGTMTGELFF.

The chain links TRBV30 to TRBJ1-1, with TRBD1 matching over 7 bases. This CDR3 spans 11 amino acids. Germline values: CDR1 GTSNPN, CDR2 SVGIG (reference sequence). Unmatched junction bases numbered 2, after V lost 3 bases and J lost 7 bases. CDR3: CAWSRDSEAFF. In DNA form, the CDR3 reads TGTGCCTGGAGCCGGGACAGTGAAGCTTTCTTT.

The V call is TRBV19, the J call TRBJ1-5; the match to TRBD1 covers 7 bases. J lost 4 bases, V lost 3 bases, and 6 bases had no gene match. The length of the CDR3 is 15 residues. Germline values: CDR1 LNHDA, CDR2 SQIVND (reference sequence). The CDR3, as DNA: TGTGCCAGTAGTATGGGACAGCTTCCAAATCAGCCCCAGCATTTT. Protein product: CASSMGQLPNQPQHF. The variable domain in full, completed from reference TRBV19 and TRBJ1-5, reads DGGITQSPKYLFRKEGQNVTLSCEQNLNHDAMYWYRQDPGQGLRLIYYSQIVNDFQKGDIAEGYSVSREKKESFPLTVTSAQKNPTAFYLCASSMGQLPNQPQHFGDGTRLSIL.

The chain has TRBV19 and TRBJ2-7; D possibly corresponds to TRBD1 (7 bases). The germline CDR1 and CDR2 sequences are LNHDA and SQIVND (reference sequence). This CDR3 contains 14 residues. Deletions cut 4 bases from V and 2 bases from J, with 12 bases between. The DNA of the CDR3 is TGTGCCAGTAGTACACAGGGGAGGACCTACGAGCAGTACTTC. Its protein is CASSTQGRTYEQYF.

For the CDR3, the DNA is TGCGCCAGCAGCCAAAATTGGGAGAGCTCTGGAAACACCATATATTTT. Its translation is CASSQNWESSGNTIYF. The chain uses TRBV4-1 and TRBJ1-3; D unresolved. V dropped 2 bases and J dropped 0 bases, with 11 bases sitting between them. The CDR3 runs to 16 residues. Germline V CDR1 and CDR2: MGHRA, YSYEKL.

The chain links TRBV3-1 (or the pseudogene TRBV3-2) to TRBJ1-1, with a weak D call TRBD1 (6 bases). Germline CDR1 and CDR2: LGHDT and YNNKEL (reference sequence). Deletions cut 0 bases from V and 2 bases from J, with 16 bases between. This CDR3 is built from 17 residues. CDR3 sequence reads: CASSQDPPAGANTEAFF. DNA for the CDR3: TGTGCCAGCAGCCAAGATCCCCCGGCAGGGGCCAACACTGAAGCTTTCTTT.

The V and J genes are TRBV6-6 and TRBJ1-1; the D gene is possibly TRBD1 (6 bases). Germline V gene data show CDR1 as MNHNY and CDR2 as SVGAGI (reference sequence). This CDR3 is 17 amino acids long. V lost 5 bases and J 0 bases, leaving 19 bases between the germline ends. The DNA of the CDR3 is TGTGCCAGCAGTCCCCGCCGGGGGGACAACCTGAACACTGAAGCTTTCTTT. It codes for CASSPRRGDNLNTEAFF.

The V and J genes are TRBV3-1 (or the pseudogene TRBV3-2) and TRBJ2-3, with 15 bases matching TRBD2. Germline loops: CDR1 LGHDT, CDR2 YNNKEL (reference sequence). Trimming cost V 4 bases and J 4 bases; bases outside gene matches: 9. The CDR3 contains 18 residues. The CDR3 coding sequence is TGTGCCAGCAGCCCATATCCGGGACTAGCGGGAGGTGCAGATACGCAGTATTTT. Its protein product is CASSPYPGLAGGADTQYF.

This clone has just one count. The chain joins TRBV9 to TRBJ2-3; 9 bases align to TRBD2. The germline V gene encodes CDR1 SGDLS and CDR2 YYNGEE. This CDR3 is built from 17 residues. Trimming took 3 bases from V and 5 from J; bases not matched to a gene: 13. CDR3 DNA sequence: TGTGCCAGCAGCGAAGGGGGAGTAGCGGGGGCCCTAGATACGCAGTATTTT. This encodes CASSEGGVAGALDTQYF.

The V gene is TRBV9, the J gene TRBJ1-1; 7 bases map to TRBD1. The germline gives CDR1 SGDLS, CDR2 YYNGEE. V was clipped by 1 base and J by 2 bases; unmatched bases: 5. The CDR3 is 15 amino acids. Written as DNA, the CDR3 is TGTGCCAGCAGCGTATATTGGGACAGAAACACTGAAGCTTTCTTT. Translated, it gives CASSVYWDRNTEAFF.